Below, 32 T cell receptor beta chains from the same sample are listed, as sequenced in a study of cytomegalovirus exposure and HLA in healthy donors. With 60 Vbeta and 13 Jbeta primers, the PCR was carried out. The table came from immunoSEQ multiplex PCR; TCRdb's copy has only in-frame clones and leaves some out. The sample carries about 190,000 clones, over 75% recorded once. The sequencing sample was made of PBMCs. The receptors were sampled from a man aged 50 or older in good health and CMV-seronegative.

The rearrangement links TRBV7-9 to TRBJ1-3, with unresolved D. Germline CDR1 SEHNR, CDR2 FQNEAQ (reference sequence). V gave up 2 bases and J gave up 4 bases, with 3 bases separating them. The CDR3 loop spans 12 amino acids. In DNA form, the CDR3 reads TGTGCCAGCAGCTTACAGGGAAACACCATATATTTT. This translates into CASSLQGNTIYF.

Concerning this clone itself: The junction differs from germline at one of its ends, possibly a read error. The rearrangement joins TRBV7-9 to TRBJ2-2; D is unclear. The germline V gene has CDR1 SEHNR and CDR2 FQNEAQ (reference sequence). This CDR3 spans 12 amino acids. The CDR3 spells CSSSLDTGELFF. CDR3 nucleotides: TGTTCCAGCAGCCTTGACACCGGGGAGCTGTTTTTT.

The chain is built from TRBV9 and TRBJ2-7; 7 bases match TRBD2. Looked up from germline, CDR1 is SGDLS and CDR2 is YYNGEE. V dropped 4 bases and J dropped 4; count of bases not matched to a gene: 8. The CDR3 covers 14 residues. The CDR3 spells CASSNPRGGYEQYF. In DNA, the CDR3 is TGTGCCAGCAGCAATCCTAGGGGAGGGTACGAGCAGTACTTC.

Only a few counts were recorded for this clone. This chain uses TRBV4-1 with TRBJ1-5, with D possibly TRBD1 on 5 matching bases. CDR1 and CDR2 from the germline V gene are MGHRA and YSYEKL. The CDR3 runs to 15 residues. V was shortened by 4 bases and J by 3 bases, with 13 bases between the two germline ends. The CDR3 DNA sequence: TGCGCCAGCAGCCCAACAGGTGACCCCAATCAGCCCCAGCATTTT. Its translation: CASSPTGDPNQPQHF.

A word on this clone: A read error may produce the germline difference seen at one junction end. The rearrangement uses TRBV7-9 and TRBJ2-7; 9 positions agree with TRBD1. Germline V gene lookup returns CDR1 SEHNR and CDR2 FQNEAQ (reference sequence). This CDR3 region has 16 residues. The CDR3 reads CSSSFPSGTGRYEQYF. The CDR3 DNA reads as TGTTCCAGCAGCTTTCCATCCGGGACAGGGCGATACGAGCAGTACTTC.

This clone was seen a few times. The V gene is TRBV21-1, the J gene TRBJ1-5. TRBV21-1 counts as a pseudogene. The CDR3 runs 16 residues. CDR3 sequence reads: CIMRLPRATSNQPQHF. The CDR3 DNA follows: TGTATAATGCGTTTGCCGAGGGCGACTAGCAATCAGCCCCAGCATTTT.

The chain carries TRBV27 and TRBJ2-7; TRBD2 is a possible D gene (6 bases). V was trimmed by 3 bases and J by 6 bases, leaving 9 bases between them. CDR1 is MNHEY, CDR2 SMNVEV, per germline (reference sequence). There are 12 residues in the CDR3. The CDR3 coding sequence is TGTGCCAGCAGTTTTGGAGGGTCCGAGCAGTACTTC. Encoded protein: CASSFGGSEQYF.

With respect to this clone: Other DNA sequences within the sample encode an identical CDR3. This chain joins TRBV4-3 and TRBJ1-5; D remains ambiguous. This CDR3 is built from 13 residues. The ends were cut back, 0 bases at V and 6 bases at J, with 6 bases in the middle. Germline CDR1 is LGHNA and CDR2 is YSLEER. For the CDR3, the DNA is TGCGCCAGCAGCCAAGATTCGGGTCAGCCCCAGCATTTT. Translation: CASSQDSGQPQHF.

The chain uses TRBV5-5 and TRBJ2-7; TRBD1 matches 11 bases. Germline lookup yields CDR1 SGHKS and CDR2 YYEKEE (reference sequence). The CDR3 totals 14 residues. V trimming: 3 bases; J trimming: 6 bases; junction bases outside the gene matches: 5. The CDR3 spells CASSWTGGKFEQYF. In DNA, the CDR3 is TGTGCCAGCAGCTGGACAGGGGGCAAATTCGAGCAGTACTTC.

The CDR3 bases are TGTGCCAGCTCACAACAGATAAGCAATCAGCCCCAGCATTTT. Its protein is CASSQQISNQPQHF. The J gene is TRBJ1-5, the V gene TRBV18; D is unresolved. Germline V gene data show CDR1 as KGHSH and CDR2 as LQKENI. The CDR3 spans 14 residues. Trimming pared 4 bases from V and 1 base from J, leaving 8 bases between.

The chain uses TRBV5-6 and TRBJ1-1; unclear D gene. V was shortened by 1 base and J by 1 base, with 11 bases between the two germline ends. The CDR3 runs to 15 residues. CDR1 SGHDT and CDR2 YYEEEE come from the germline V gene. The CDR3 loop reads CASSLRFLANTEAFF. CDR3 sequence (DNA): TGTGCCAGCAGCTTGCGATTTTTGGCGAACACTGAAGCTTTCTTT.

The rearrangement uses TRBV9 and TRBJ1-2; 9 nucleotides agree with TRBD1. This CDR3 has 14 amino acids. In germline, CDR1 is SGDLS, CDR2 YYNGEE. Trimming removed 2 bases from V and 2 bases from J; junction bases left unmatched: 1. The CDR3 loop reads CASSVDRGNYGYTF. In DNA, the CDR3 is TGTGCCAGCAGCGTCGACAGGGGGAACTATGGCTACACCTTC.

CDR3: CSASGDYGYTF. The CDR3 nucleotides read TGCAGTGCTAGCGGGGACTATGGCTACACCTTC. This chain uses TRBV20-1 with TRBJ1-2; D gene ambiguous. The V and J ends lost 3 bases and 3 bases respectively, with 5 bases between them. The CDR3 length is 11 residues. Germline CDR1 and CDR2: DFQATT and SNEGSKA (reference sequence).

Here the CDR3 DNA reads TGTGCCAGCAGCTTGGTTACAGTGAACACTGAAGCTTTCTTT. It is translated as CASSLVTVNTEAFF. The rearrangement joins TRBV5-4 to TRBJ1-1; D is unclear. Germline-derived CDR1 and CDR2 are SGHNT and YYREEE (reference sequence). This CDR3 region has 14 residues. Trimming stripped 0 bases from V and 0 bases from J, with 6 bases between.

This clone was observed once. This rearrangement joins TRBV18 to TRBJ2-3; D gene uncertain. This CDR3 is built from 16 residues. Germline V gene lookup returns CDR1 KGHSH and CDR2 LQKENI. Trimming cost V 3 bases and J 0 bases, with 13 bases left between them. Here the CDR3 DNA reads TGTGCCAGCTCACCGCCCCTCGGTTTGAGCACAGATACGCAGTATTTT. This gives the protein CASSPPLGLSTDTQYF.

The chain combines TRBV2 with TRBJ2-3; 9 nucleotides align to TRBD1. This CDR3 has 13 amino acids. The junction had 8 bases not matched to a gene; V was cut back by 10 bases and J by 6 bases. CDR1 SNHLY and CDR2 FYNNEI come from the germline V gene. CDR3 sequence: CAKSGQGLDTQYF. The CDR3 nucleotides are TGTGCCAAGTCGGGACAGGGTTTGGATACGCAGTATTTT. The whole variable domain, filled in from reference TRBV2 and TRBJ2-3, reads EPEVTQTPSHQVTQMGQEVILRCVPISNHLYFYWYRQILGQKVEFLVSFYNNEISEKSEIFDDQFSVERPDGSNFTLKIRSTKLEDSAMYFCAKSGQGLDTQYFGPGTRLTVL.

The gene calls are TRBV9 and TRBJ2-3; 7 positions match TRBD1. Looked up from germline, CDR1 is SGDLS and CDR2 is YYNGEE. This CDR3 spans 16 amino acids. V shed 3 bases and J 4 bases; nucleotides not matched to a gene: 11. The chain's CDR3 is CASSAPDRSRADTQYF. The CDR3, as DNA: TGTGCCAGCAGCGCACCGGACAGGTCAAGGGCAGATACGCAGTATTTT.

V is TRBV5-1 and J is TRBJ2-7; tentative D call: TRBD1 (5 bases). CDR1 is SGHRS, CDR2 YFSETQ, per germline. CDR3 size: 13 residues. Trimming took 4 bases from V and 1 from J, leaving 9 bases between them. For the CDR3, the DNA is TGCGCCAGCAGCACTGCAGGGTCCTACGAGCAGTACTTC. It yields the protein CASSTAGSYEQYF.

The J gene is TRBJ2-7, the V gene TRBV9, with 8 positions matching TRBD2. The CDR3 totals 16 residues. With V trimmed by 1 base and J by 2 bases, 8 bases remained unmatched. Germline V gene sequence: CDR1 SGDLS, CDR2 YYNGEE. Written as DNA, the CDR3 is TGTGCCAGCAGCGTAACGGGTGGCGGGGGGACCTACGAGCAGTACTTC. This translates into CASSVTGGGGTYEQYF.

The V and J genes are TRBV4-3 and TRBJ1-2; D uncertain. The V and J ends lost 1 base and 5 bases respectively, with 8 bases between them. The CDR3 covers 13 residues. Germline V lookup: CDR1 LGHNA, CDR2 YSLEER. The CDR3 spells CASSQGVFYGYTF. In DNA form, the CDR3 reads TGCGCCAGCAGCCAAGGCGTTTTTTATGGCTACACCTTC.

This sequence joins TRBV10-2 and TRBJ2-5; 12 bases match TRBD2. The CDR3 is 14 amino acids. The V gene's germline CDR1 is WSHSY and CDR2 SAAADI. With 5 bases clipped from V and 5 bases from J, the junction kept 3 bases outside the gene matches. The chain's CDR3 is CASSLAGGLETQYF. The CDR3 bases are TGCGCCAGCAGTCTAGCGGGGGGGCTGGAGACCCAGTACTTC.

With respect to this clone: Its ends do not fully match the called genes, so a read error is possible. The chain employs TRBV9 and TRBJ2-2; D is ambiguous. CDR1 is SGDLS, CDR2 YYNGEE, per germline. The CDR3 runs to 16 residues. The CDR3 DNA reads TGTGCCAGCAGCGTAGAGGTAGCCATGAACGCCGGGGAGCTGTTTTTT. Protein product: CASSVEVAMNAGELFF.

This chain connects TRBV6-6 to TRBJ2-7; maybe TRBD1 (7 bases). Trimming took 2 bases from V and 2 from J, leaving 13 bases between them. Germline CDR1 MNHNY, CDR2 SVGAGI (reference sequence). The CDR3 sequence is 15 residues long. CDR3 sequence (DNA): TGTGCCAGCAGTTACCCGGGGGACAGTCCCTACGAGCAGTACTTC. This sequence encodes CASSYPGDSPYEQYF.

The rearrangement links TRBV7-2 to TRBJ1-5, with D maybe TRBD1 (5 bases). Germline CDR1 and CDR2: SGHTA and FQGNSA. This CDR3 has 13 amino acids. The ends were cut back, 2 bases at V and 7 bases at J, with 9 bases in the middle. CDR3 in DNA: TGTGCCAGCAGCTTACAAGGGGTCCAGCCCCAGCATTTT. Its protein product is CASSLQGVQPQHF.

This chain connects TRBV4-3 to TRBJ1-2; 7 bases match TRBD1. Germline CDR1 reads LGHNA; CDR2 reads YSLEER. J lost 12 bases, V lost 6 bases, and 13 bases had no gene match. This CDR3 is built from 13 residues. CDR3 DNA: TGCGCCAGCAGTAGAGGACAGGAGGCCCCCCACACCTTC. This encodes CASSRGQEAPHTF.

The genes are TRBV7-8 and TRBJ2-2; unclear D gene. The CDR3 totals 13 residues. V was shortened by 5 bases and J by 4 bases, with 8 bases between the two germline ends. Germline V gene sequence: CDR1 SGHVS, CDR2 FQNEAQ. The CDR3 sequence: CASSIDITGELFF. In nucleotides, the CDR3 is TGTGCCAGCAGCATAGACATCACCGGGGAGCTGTTTTTT.

The chain combines TRBV9 with TRBJ2-1; 10 bases line up with TRBD1. In germline, CDR1 is SGDLS, CDR2 YYNGEE. Losses at the gene ends were 3 bases for V and 5 bases for J; bases not matched to a gene: 2. The CDR3 length is 14 residues. The CDR3 sequence is CASSEGQGNNEQFF. In DNA form, the CDR3 reads TGTGCCAGCAGCGAGGGACAGGGGAACAATGAGCAGTTCTTC.

This clone was seen a single time. The gene calls are TRBV9 and TRBJ1-4; tentative D call: TRBD1 (5 bases). The CDR3 consists of 15 residues. The ends were cut back, 3 bases at V and 7 bases at J, with 16 bases in the middle. The germline CDR1 and CDR2 sequences are SGDLS and YYNGEE. For the CDR3, the DNA is TGTGCCAGCAGCGAATTAGACAGTCGAAGTGAAAAACTGTTTTTT. Its protein product is CASSELDSRSEKLFF.

The V and J genes are TRBV7-9 and TRBJ2-2; a possible D gene is TRBD2 (7 bases). This CDR3 has 18 residues. Germline V gene lookup returns CDR1 SEHNR and CDR2 FQNEAQ (reference sequence). V lost 4 bases to trimming and J lost 5 bases, with 23 bases between them. The CDR3 here is CASSSGGGAGSRTGELFF. As DNA, the CDR3 is TGTGCCAGCAGCTCCGGAGGGGGGGCAGGGTCCCGAACCGGGGAGCTGTTTTTT.

The CDR3 sequence is CAWSLERRNTIYF. DNA of the CDR3: TGTGCCTGGAGTTTGGAGAGGCGAAACACCATATATTTT. The chain employs TRBV30 and TRBJ1-3; no clear D. Deletions cut 2 bases from V and 5 bases from J, with 10 bases between. The CDR3 length is 13 residues. Germline CDR1 GTSNPN, CDR2 SVGIG (reference sequence). Combining the CDR3 with reference TRBV30 and TRBJ1-3 gives the whole variable domain SQTIHQWPATLVQPVGSPLSLECTVEGTSNPNLYWYRQAAGRGLQLLFYSVGIGQISSEVPQNLSASRPQDRQFILSSKKLLLSDSGFYLCAWSLERRNTIYFGEGSWLTVV.

J is TRBJ2-2 and V is TRBV10-1, with TRBD1 matching over 7 bases. V gave up 4 bases and J gave up 1 base; unmatched junction bases: 6. The CDR3 consists of 16 residues. Germline V lookup: CDR1 WNHNN, CDR2 SYGVQD (reference sequence). This CDR3 is CASSGGRTGNTGELFF. CDR3 coding DNA: TGCGCCAGCAGTGGGGGGCGGACAGGGAACACCGGGGAGCTGTTTTTT.

Only a few counts were recorded for this clone. Other DNA sequences in this specimen translate into the identical CDR3. The chain carries TRBV27 and TRBJ1-4; no clear D gene. V lost 8 bases and J lost 10, with 11 bases in between. There are 11 residues in the CDR3. Germline V gene lookup returns CDR1 MNHEY and CDR2 SMNVEV (reference sequence). CDR3: CASLGGRKLFF. In DNA form, the CDR3 reads TGTGCCAGCTTGGGTGGGCGAAAACTGTTTTTT.